The sequence of this T cell receptor (beta chain) was determined in a study of sequential checkpoint blockade in melanoma. The sample's treatment: randomized to nivolumab then ipilimumab (arm A) or the reverse (arm B). The method was immunoSEQ multiplex PCR; TCRdb's version includes in-frame clones alone and lacks a portion of them. The sample has roughly 23,000 clones, 80% seen once. The starting material was CD8+ T cells sorted from blood (inferred from file names), obtained from a patient given nivolumab and ipilimumab in sequence. The clonotype comes from a human donor with melanoma.

In DNA, the CDR3 is TGTGCCAGCAACCCACAGGGGGGGGGCAATCAGCCCCAGCATTTT. This translates into CASNPQGGGNQPQHF. The V and J genes are TRBV6-1 and TRBJ1-5; 8 bases agree with TRBD1. Germline values: CDR1 MNHNS, CDR2 SASEGT. The CDR3 is made up of 15 amino acids. V gave up 7 bases and J gave up 2 bases; unmatched junction bases: 7.